What follows are 10 T cell receptor beta chains derived from one specimen sequenced in a study of follicular helper T cells after annual influenza vaccination. TCRdb's copy holds only in-frame clones and misses some; the assay was immunoSEQ multiplex PCR. This table holds over 11,000 clones, roughly 86% found once. Noted time point: 2014-2015 season, pre-vaccination. This specimen was CXCR5- memory CD4+ T cells sorted from blood, taken on the day of influenza vaccination. Every receptor here comes from an adult who received the influenza vaccine.

The chain is built from TRBV2 and TRBJ2-5; 10 nucleotides match TRBD1. Germline V lookup: CDR1 SNHLY, CDR2 FYNNEI. This CDR3 contains 15 residues. Germline trimming cut 6 bases from V and 5 bases from J; bases unmatched to any gene: 9. In DNA, the CDR3 is TGTGCCAGCAGGACAGGGGGCGGCGTTGGGGAGACCCAGTACTTC. Its translation: CASRTGGGVGETQYF.

The chain combines TRBV19 with TRBJ1-1; 7 positions agree with TRBD1. Germline V gene sequence: CDR1 LNHDA, CDR2 SQIVND (reference sequence). There are 14 residues in the CDR3. Unmatched junction bases numbered 2, after V lost 4 bases and J lost 0 bases. In DNA form, the CDR3 reads TGTGCCAGTAGTAGGGGACAGCTGAACACTGAAGCTTTCTTT. This sequence encodes CASSRGQLNTEAFF.

The chain joins TRBV28 to TRBJ1-3; possible D gene TRBD1, 5 bases. The V end lost 5 bases, the J end lost 4 bases, and 12 bases lay between the germline ends. From germline, CDR1 is MDHEN and CDR2 SYDVKM. CDR3 length: 14 residues. The CDR3 reads CASSRGRVGNTIYF. The CDR3 nucleotides are TGTGCCAGCAGTCGGGGACGCGTAGGAAACACCATATATTTT.

V and J are TRBV20-1 and TRBJ2-5; the D is unclear. Gene TRBJ2-7 matches the end of the DNA better, so the J call may be wrong. The germline V gene encodes CDR1 DFQATT and CDR2 SNEGSKA (reference sequence). The CDR3 extends over 11 amino acids. The CDR3, as DNA: TGCAGTGCTCTTCGACTCTACGAGCAGTACTTC. Translating it yields CSALRLYEQYF.

V gene TRBV4-1 combines with J gene TRBJ2-1, with no clear D. Germline-derived CDR1 and CDR2 are MGHRA and YSYEKL. CDR3 length equals 17 residues. Trimming cost V 1 base and J 0 bases, with 13 bases left between them. The CDR3 DNA is TGCGCCAGCAGCCAAGGCGCAGGTTACAGCTCCTACAATGAGCAGTTCTTC. Translating it yields CASSQGAGYSSYNEQFF.

The chain couples TRBV5-1 to TRBJ1-4; D not certain. The CDR3 spans 16 residues. V was clipped by 0 bases and J by 0 bases, with 9 bases between them. Germline CDR1 SGHRS, CDR2 YFSETQ. The CDR3 is CASSLGVQSTNEKLFF. Written as DNA, the CDR3 is TGCGCCAGCAGCTTGGGCGTCCAGTCAACTAATGAAAAACTGTTTTTT.

This chain joins TRBV18 and TRBJ2-1, with 9 bases aligning to TRBD1. V shed 5 bases, J shed 4 bases, and the junction held 12 bases outside the gene matches. CDR1 and CDR2 (germline): KGHSH, LQKENI. This CDR3 spans 17 amino acids. The CDR3 DNA is TGTGCCAGCTCAGCTGACCCCGGGACAGGGATTTACAATGAGCAGTTCTTC. It specifies CASSADPGTGIYNEQFF.

The rearrangement uses TRBV6-1 and TRBJ1-5; D is unclear. The V gene lost 2 bases and the J gene lost 5 bases, with 16 bases spanning the gap. The CDR3 covers 16 residues. Looked up from germline, CDR1 is MNHNS and CDR2 is SASEGT. CDR3 in amino acids: CASSESAARYDQPQHF. CDR3 nucleotides: TGTGCCAGCAGTGAATCGGCCGCCCGATACGATCAGCCCCAGCATTTT.

The chain carries TRBV7-2 and TRBJ1-1, with D unresolved. CDR1 SGHTA and CDR2 FQGNSA come from the germline V gene. This CDR3 has 14 residues. V lost 5 bases to trimming and J lost 5 bases, with 15 bases between them. CDR3 region: CASSPMLQGTEAFF. The CDR3 coding sequence is TGTGCCAGCAGCCCCATGTTACAAGGGACTGAAGCTTTCTTT.

This chain joins TRBV7-2 and TRBJ1-2; weak D call: TRBD1 (5 bases). The length of the CDR3 is 12 residues. With 4 bases removed from V and 8 bases from J, the gap between germline ends came to 11 bases. Germline CDR1 is SGHTA and CDR2 is FQGNSA. CDR3 region: CASSSSWDGYTF. The CDR3, as DNA: TGTGCCAGCAGCTCAAGTTGGGACGGCTACACCTTC.